This note documents a single T cell receptor (beta chain) sequence. Its antigen is still unknown. The data derive from a study of T cell responses to AZD1222 COVID-19 vaccine. Study-wide results and caveats: Donors were largely white British and mainly female; clonal diversity was possibly underestimated. Regions 160-218 and 743-854 held dominance among vaccine-associated CD4 TCRs, which spanned spike. It was only a handful of AZD1222 recipients who were seropositive at baseline.

Profiled with immunoSEQ multiplex PCR; TCRdb holds only in-frame clones, not every one. The table lists around 95,000 clones, approximately 87% of them singletons. This CDR3 spans 15 amino acids. After removal of 10 bases from V and 3 bases from J, the junction contained 13 bases not matched to a gene. Germline values: CDR1 ENHRY, CDR2 SYGVKD. The sequence derives from an adult in good health. The J gene is TRBJ2-3, the V gene TRBV10-3, with 7 bases identical to TRBD2. Sequencing was performed on peripheral blood, taken on day 0 of MenACWY control vaccination. CDR3 bases: TGTGCCAACCGTGTCGGGCTAGCGGAAACAGATACGCAGTATTTT. This codes for CANRVGLAETDTQYF.